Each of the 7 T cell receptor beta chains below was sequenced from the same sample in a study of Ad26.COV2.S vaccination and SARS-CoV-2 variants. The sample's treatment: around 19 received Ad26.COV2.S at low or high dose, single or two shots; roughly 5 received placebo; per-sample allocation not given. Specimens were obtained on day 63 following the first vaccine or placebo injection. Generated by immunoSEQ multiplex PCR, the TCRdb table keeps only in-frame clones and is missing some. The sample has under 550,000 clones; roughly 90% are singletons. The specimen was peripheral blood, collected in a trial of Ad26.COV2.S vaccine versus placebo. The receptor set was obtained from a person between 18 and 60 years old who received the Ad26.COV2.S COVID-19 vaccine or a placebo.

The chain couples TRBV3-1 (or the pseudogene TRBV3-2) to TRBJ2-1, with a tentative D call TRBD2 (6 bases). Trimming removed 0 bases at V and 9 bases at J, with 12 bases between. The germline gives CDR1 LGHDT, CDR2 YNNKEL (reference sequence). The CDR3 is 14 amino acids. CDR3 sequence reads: CASSQDRRGFEQFF. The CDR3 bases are TGTGCCAGCAGCCAAGATCGACGGGGGTTTGAGCAGTTCTTC.

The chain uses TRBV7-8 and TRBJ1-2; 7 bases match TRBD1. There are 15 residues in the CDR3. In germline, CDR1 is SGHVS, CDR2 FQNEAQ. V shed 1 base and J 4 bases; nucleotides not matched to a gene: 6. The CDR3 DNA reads TGTGCCAGCAGCTTAGAGCGGGACAGCCCCTATGGCTACACCTTC. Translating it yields CASSLERDSPYGYTF.

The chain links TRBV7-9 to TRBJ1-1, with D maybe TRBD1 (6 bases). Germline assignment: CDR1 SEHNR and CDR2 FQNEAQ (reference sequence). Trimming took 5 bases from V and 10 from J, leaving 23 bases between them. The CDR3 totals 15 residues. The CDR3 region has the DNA TGTGCCAGCAGCCCGTGGGTGCCCAGGGACACGGGAGCTTTCTTT. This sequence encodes CASSPWVPRDTGAFF.

In nucleotides, the CDR3 is TGCGCCAGCAGTGAATTTGTAGCGAGCAGGGGGGGAGATCAGCCCCAGCATTTT. It yields the protein CASSEFVASRGGDQPQHF. The chain links TRBV10-1 to TRBJ1-5; TRBD1 aligns across 7 bases. CDR1 and CDR2 (germline): WNHNN, SYGVQD (reference sequence). The J segment lost 5 bases and the V segment lost 3 bases, leaving 16 bases of the junction unmatched. The CDR3 totals 18 residues.

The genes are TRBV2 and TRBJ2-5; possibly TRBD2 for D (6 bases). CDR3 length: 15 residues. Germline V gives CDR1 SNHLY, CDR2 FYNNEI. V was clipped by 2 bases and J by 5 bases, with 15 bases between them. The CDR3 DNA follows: TGTGCCAGCAGTGAATTGGGCGGGGCCGCTGAGACCCAGTACTTC. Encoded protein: CASSELGGAAETQYF.

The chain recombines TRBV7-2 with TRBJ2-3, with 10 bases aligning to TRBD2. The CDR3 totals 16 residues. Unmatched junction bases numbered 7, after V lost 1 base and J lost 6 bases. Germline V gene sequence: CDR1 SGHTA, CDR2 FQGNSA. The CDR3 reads CASSLVWTSGQDTQYF. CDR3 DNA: TGTGCCAGCAGCTTAGTTTGGACTAGCGGCCAGGATACGCAGTATTTT.

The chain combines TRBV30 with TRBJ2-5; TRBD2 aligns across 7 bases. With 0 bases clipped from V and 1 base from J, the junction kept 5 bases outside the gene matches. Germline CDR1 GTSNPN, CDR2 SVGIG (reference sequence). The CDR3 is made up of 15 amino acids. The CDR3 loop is CAWSVGLAVQETQYF. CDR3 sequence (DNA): TGTGCCTGGAGTGTAGGCCTAGCGGTCCAAGAGACCCAGTACTTC.